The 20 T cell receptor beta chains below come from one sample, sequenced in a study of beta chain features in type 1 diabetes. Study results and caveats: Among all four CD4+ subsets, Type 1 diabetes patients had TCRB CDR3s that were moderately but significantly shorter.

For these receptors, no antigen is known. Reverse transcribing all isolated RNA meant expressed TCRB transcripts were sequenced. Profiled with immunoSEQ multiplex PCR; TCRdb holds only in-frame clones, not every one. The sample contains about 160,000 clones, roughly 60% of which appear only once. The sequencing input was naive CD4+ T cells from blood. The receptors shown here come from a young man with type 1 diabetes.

The DNA of the CDR3 is TGTGCCTGGAGTGTAGGAGGGCTCGAGACCCAGTACTTC. It translates to CAWSVGGLETQYF. This rearrangement joins TRBV30 to TRBJ2-5, with D tentatively TRBD2 (6 bases). This CDR3 is 13 amino acids long. Germline V lookup: CDR1 GTSNPN, CDR2 SVGIG (reference sequence). V gave up 0 bases and J gave up 5 bases, with 10 bases separating them.

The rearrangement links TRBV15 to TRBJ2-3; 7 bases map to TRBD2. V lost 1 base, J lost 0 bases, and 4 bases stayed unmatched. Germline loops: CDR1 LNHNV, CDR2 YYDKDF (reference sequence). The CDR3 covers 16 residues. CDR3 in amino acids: CATSRVSGDSTDTQYF. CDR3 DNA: TGTGCCACCAGCAGAGTAAGCGGGGATAGCACAGATACGCAGTATTTT. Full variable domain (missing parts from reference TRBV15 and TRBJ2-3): DAMVIQNPRYQVTQFGKPVTLSCSQTLNHNVMYWYQQKSSQAPKLLFHYYDKDFNNEADTPDNFQSRRPNTSFCFLDIRSPGLGDTAMYLCATSRVSGDSTDTQYFGPGTRLTVL.

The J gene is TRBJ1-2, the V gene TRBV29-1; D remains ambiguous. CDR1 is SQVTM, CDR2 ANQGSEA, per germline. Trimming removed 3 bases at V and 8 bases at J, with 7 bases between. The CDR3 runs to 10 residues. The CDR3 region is CSVEDRGYTF. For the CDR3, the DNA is TGCAGCGTTGAGGACCGAGGCTACACCTTC.

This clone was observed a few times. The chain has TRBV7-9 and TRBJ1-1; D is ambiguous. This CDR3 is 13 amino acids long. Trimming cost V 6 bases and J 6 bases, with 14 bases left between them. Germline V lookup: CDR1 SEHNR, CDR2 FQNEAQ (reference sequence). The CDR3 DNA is TGTGCCAGCAGTTATTCCGGGGTTCCTGAAGCTTTCTTT. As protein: CASSYSGVPEAFF.

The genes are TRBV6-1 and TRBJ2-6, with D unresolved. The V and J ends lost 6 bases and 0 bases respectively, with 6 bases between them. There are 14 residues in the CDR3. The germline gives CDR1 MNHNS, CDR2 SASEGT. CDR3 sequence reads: CASRDGSGANVLTF. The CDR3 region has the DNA TGTGCCAGCAGGGACGGCTCTGGGGCCAACGTCCTGACTTTC.

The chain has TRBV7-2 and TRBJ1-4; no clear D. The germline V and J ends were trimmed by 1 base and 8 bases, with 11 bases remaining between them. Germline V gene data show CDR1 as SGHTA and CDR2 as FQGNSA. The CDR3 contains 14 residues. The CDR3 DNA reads TGTGCCAGCAGCTTAGATCACGGAAGGGAAAAACTGTTTTTT. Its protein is CASSLDHGREKLFF.

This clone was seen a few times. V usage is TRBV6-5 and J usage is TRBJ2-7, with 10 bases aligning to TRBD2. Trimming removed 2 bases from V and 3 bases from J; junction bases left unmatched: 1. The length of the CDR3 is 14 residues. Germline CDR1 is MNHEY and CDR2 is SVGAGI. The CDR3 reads CASSYLAGDYEQYF. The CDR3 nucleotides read TGTGCCAGCAGTTACCTAGCGGGGGACTACGAGCAGTACTTC.

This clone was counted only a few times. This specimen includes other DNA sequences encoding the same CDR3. The CDR3: CASSLLRPYNEQFF. CDR3 coding DNA: TGTGCCAGCAGCTTACTCCGCCCTTACAATGAGCAGTTCTTC. The chain combines TRBV11-2 with TRBJ2-1; unclear D gene. With 2 bases removed from V and 4 bases from J, the gap between germline ends came to 9 bases. Germline lookup yields CDR1 SGHAT and CDR2 FQNNGV. The length of the CDR3 is 14 residues.

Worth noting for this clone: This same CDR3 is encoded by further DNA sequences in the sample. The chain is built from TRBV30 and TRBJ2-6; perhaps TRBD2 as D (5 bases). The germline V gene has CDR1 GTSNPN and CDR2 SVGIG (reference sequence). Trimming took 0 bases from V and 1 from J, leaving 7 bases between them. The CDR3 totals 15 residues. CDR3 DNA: TGTGCCTGGAGTGTAGGAGGTTCTGGGGCCAACGTCCTGACTTTC. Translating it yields CAWSVGGSGANVLTF.

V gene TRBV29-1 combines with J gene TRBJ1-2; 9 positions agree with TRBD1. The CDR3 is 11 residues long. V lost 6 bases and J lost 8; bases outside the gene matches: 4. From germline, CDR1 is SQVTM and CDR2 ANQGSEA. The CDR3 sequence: CSVGQGGGYTF. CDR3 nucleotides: TGCAGCGTGGGACAGGGCGGAGGCTACACCTTC.

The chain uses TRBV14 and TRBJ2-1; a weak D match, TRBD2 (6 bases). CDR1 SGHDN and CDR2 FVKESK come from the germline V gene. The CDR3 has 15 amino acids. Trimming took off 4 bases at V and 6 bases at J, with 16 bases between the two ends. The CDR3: CASSLHGGEFNEQFF. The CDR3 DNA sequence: TGTGCCAGCAGCCTCCACGGAGGGGAGTTCAATGAGCAGTTCTTC. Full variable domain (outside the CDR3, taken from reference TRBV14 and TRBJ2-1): EAGVTQFPSHSVIEKGQTVTLRCDPISGHDNLYWYRRVMGKEIKFLLHFVKESKQDESGMPNNRFLAERTGGTYSTLKVQPAELEDSGVYFCASSLHGGEFNEQFFGPGTRLTVL.

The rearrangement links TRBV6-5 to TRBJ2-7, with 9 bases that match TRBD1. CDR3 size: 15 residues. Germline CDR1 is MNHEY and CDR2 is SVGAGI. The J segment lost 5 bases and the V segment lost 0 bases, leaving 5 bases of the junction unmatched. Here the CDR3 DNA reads TGTGCCAGCAGTTACTCGATTACAGGGGGCCACGAGCAGTACTTC. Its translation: CASSYSITGGHEQYF.

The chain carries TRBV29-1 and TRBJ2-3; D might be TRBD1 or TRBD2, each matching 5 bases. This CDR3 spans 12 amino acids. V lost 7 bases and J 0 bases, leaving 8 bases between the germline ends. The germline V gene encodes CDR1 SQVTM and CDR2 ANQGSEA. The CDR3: CSAEGSTDTQYF. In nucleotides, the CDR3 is TGCAGCGCTGAGGGGAGCACAGATACGCAGTATTTT.

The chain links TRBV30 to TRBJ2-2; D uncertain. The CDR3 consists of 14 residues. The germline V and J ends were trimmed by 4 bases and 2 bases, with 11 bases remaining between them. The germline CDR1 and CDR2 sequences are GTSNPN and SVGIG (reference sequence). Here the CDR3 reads CAWMGIANTGELFF. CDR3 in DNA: TGTGCCTGGATGGGAATCGCTAACACCGGGGAGCTGTTTTTT.

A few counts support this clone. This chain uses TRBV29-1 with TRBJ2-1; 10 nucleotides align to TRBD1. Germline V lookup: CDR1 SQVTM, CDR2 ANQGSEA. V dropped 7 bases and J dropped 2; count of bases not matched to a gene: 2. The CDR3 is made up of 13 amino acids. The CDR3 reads CSGQGATYNEQFF. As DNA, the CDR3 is TGCAGCGGACAGGGGGCAACCTACAATGAGCAGTTCTTC.

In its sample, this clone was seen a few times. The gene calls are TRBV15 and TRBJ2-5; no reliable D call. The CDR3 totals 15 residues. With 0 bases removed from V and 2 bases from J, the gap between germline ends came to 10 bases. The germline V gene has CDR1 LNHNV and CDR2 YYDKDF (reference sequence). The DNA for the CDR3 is TGTGCCACCAGCAGAGACCCAGGTTTACAAGAGACCCAGTACTTC. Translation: CATSRDPGLQETQYF.

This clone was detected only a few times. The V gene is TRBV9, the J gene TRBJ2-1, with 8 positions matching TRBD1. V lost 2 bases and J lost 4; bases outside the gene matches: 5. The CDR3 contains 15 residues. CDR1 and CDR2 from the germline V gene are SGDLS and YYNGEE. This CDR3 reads CASSVTGTGYNEQFF. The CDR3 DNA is TGTGCCAGCAGCGTGACCGGGACAGGTTACAATGAGCAGTTCTTC. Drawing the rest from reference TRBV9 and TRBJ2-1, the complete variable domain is DSGVTQTPKHLITATGQRVTLRCSPRSGDLSVYWYQQSLDQGLQFLIQYYNGEERAKGNILERFSAQQFPDLHSELNLSSLELGDSALYFCASSVTGTGYNEQFFGPGTRLTVL.

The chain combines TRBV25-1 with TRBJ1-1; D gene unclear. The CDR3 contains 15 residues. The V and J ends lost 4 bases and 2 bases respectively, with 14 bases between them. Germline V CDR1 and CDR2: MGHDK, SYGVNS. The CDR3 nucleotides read TGTGCCAGCAGTGGCGGACGGATTTCTAACACTGAAGCTTTCTTT. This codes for CASSGGRISNTEAFF.

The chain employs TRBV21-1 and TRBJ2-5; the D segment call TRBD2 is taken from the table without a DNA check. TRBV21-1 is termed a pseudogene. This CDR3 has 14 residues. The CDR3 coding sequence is TGTGCCAGCAGCAAAGCAGGGAGTAAAGAGACCCAGTACTTC. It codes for CASSKAGSKETQYF.

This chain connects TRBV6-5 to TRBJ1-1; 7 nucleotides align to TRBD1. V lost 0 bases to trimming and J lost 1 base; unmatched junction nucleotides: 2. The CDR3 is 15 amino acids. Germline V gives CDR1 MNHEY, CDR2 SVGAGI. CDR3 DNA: TGTGCCAGCAGTTACTCCGGGACAGAGAACACTGAAGCTTTCTTT. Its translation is CASSYSGTENTEAFF.